Below, 21 T cell receptor beta chains from the same sample are listed, as sequenced in a study of T-cell memory formation after mild COVID-19. TCRdb called the 5' RACE reads again in MiXCR, with one record for every CDR3 protein. The sample lists tens of thousands of distinct CDR3 sequences, roughly 16% occurring once. Sequenced material: PBMCs or a T cell subset sorted from them (not recorded which). The receptor source for this set is a man aged 18 to 30 who had mild COVID-19 (a few samples of this study predate the infection). Cell type and time point are not known.

This clonotype was found a few times. This chain connects TRBV27 to TRBJ1-5; D ambiguous. Germline V gene lookup returns CDR1 MNHEY and CDR2 SMNVEV (reference sequence). V was trimmed by 0 bases and J by 7 bases, leaving 7 bases between them. CDR3 size: 13 residues. The CDR3 loop reads CASSLSGLQPQHF. The CDR3 DNA is TGTGCCAGCAGTTTATCTGGCCTCCAGCCCCAGCATTTT.

This clonotype was seen a handful of times. J is TRBJ2-7 and V is TRBV24-1; a possible D gene is TRBD1 (8 bases). V was shortened by 0 bases and J by 0 bases, with 20 bases between the two germline ends. CDR3 size: 19 residues. CDR1 is KGHDR and CDR2 is SFDVKD in the germline V gene. This CDR3 reads CATSDLDRGGALSSYEQYV. For the CDR3, the DNA is TGTGCCACCAGTGATTTGGACAGGGGAGGGGCCCTTAGCTCCTACGAGCAGTACGTC.

The table lists this clonotype with a few counts. The chain couples TRBV6-5 to TRBJ2-1; either TRBD1 or TRBD2 may supply D (5 bases each). Germline values: CDR1 MNHEY, CDR2 SVGAGI. CDR3 length: 15 amino acids. V dropped 2 bases and J dropped 10 bases, with 18 bases sitting between them. This CDR3 is CASSYSSGLALEQFF. The CDR3 coding sequence is TGTGCCAGCAGTTACAGTTCGGGGCTGGCGCTCGAGCAGTTCTTC.

This clonotype was seen a handful of times. The chain carries TRBV4-1 and TRBJ1-5; D may be TRBD1 (5 bases). The germline V gene encodes CDR1 MGHRA and CDR2 YSYEKL. This CDR3 is 13 amino acids long. Trimming shortened V by 1 base and J by 9 bases, and 10 bases separated the two germline ends. The CDR3 spells CASSQVGGAPQHF. The CDR3 DNA is TGCGCCAGCAGCCAAGTGGGTGGGGCGCCCCAGCATTTT.

V gene TRBV7-9 combines with J gene TRBJ2-1; D not resolved. Germline V gives CDR1 SEHNR, CDR2 FQNEAQ (reference sequence). With 5 bases removed from V and 10 bases from J, the gap between germline ends came to 12 bases. The CDR3 loop spans 12 amino acids. The CDR3 loop reads CASSLRPQEQFF. In DNA form, the CDR3 reads TGTGCCAGCAGCCTGCGACCCCAAGAGCAGTTCTTC.

The chain couples TRBV7-9 to TRBJ2-1; D not resolved. In germline, CDR1 is SEHNR, CDR2 FQNEAQ (reference sequence). V was trimmed by 10 bases and J by 9 bases, leaving 10 bases between them. This CDR3 region has 10 residues. CDR3 region: CAIASREQFF. The CDR3 bases are TGTGCCATAGCATCCCGTGAGCAGTTCTTC.

This clonotype was found a few times. This chain joins TRBV7-2 and TRBJ2-7; maybe TRBD2 (6 bases). The CDR3 extends over 13 amino acids. V shed 8 bases and J shed 2 bases, with 13 bases lying between them. Germline-derived CDR1 and CDR2 are SGHTA and FQGNSA. The CDR3 loop reads CASASTGAYEQYV. CDR3 DNA sequence: TGTGCCAGCGCCAGTACGGGGGCCTACGAGCAGTACGTC.

This clonotype has only a few counts. The chain employs TRBV12-3 or TRBV12-4 and TRBJ1-6; D is ambiguous. The CDR3 is 15 amino acids. Trimming pared 2 bases from V and 5 bases from J, leaving 10 bases between. CDR3: CASSLLGNNNSPLHF. The CDR3 nucleotides are TGTGCCAGCAGTTTACTAGGGAACAATAATTCACCCCTCCACTTT.

This clonotype showed up just a few times. This chain joins TRBV11-2 and TRBJ2-5, with TRBD2 identical over 13 bases. The CDR3 has 17 amino acids. From germline, CDR1 is SGHAT and CDR2 FQNNGV. J lost 2 bases, V lost 4 bases, and 7 bases had no gene match. Here the CDR3 DNA reads TGTGCCAGCAGCTACTGGACTAGCGGGGGCCCTCAAGAGACCCAGTACTTC. It is translated as CASSYWTSGGPQETQYF.

V and J are TRBV12-3 or TRBV12-4 and TRBJ2-1; TRBD1 matches 7 bases. Germline trimming cut 1 base from V and 4 bases from J; bases unmatched to any gene: 4. This CDR3 region has 15 residues. The CDR3 loop reads CASSLGTGEYNEQFF. DNA for the CDR3: TGTGCCAGCAGTTTAGGGACAGGCGAGTACAATGAGCAGTTCTTC.

This clonotype was detected a few times. This rearrangement joins TRBV7-6 to TRBJ2-7; the match to TRBD1 covers 8 bases. V was pared by 4 bases and J by 5 bases, with 10 bases of the junction left unmatched. Germline V gene lookup returns CDR1 SGHVS and CDR2 FNYEAQ. This CDR3 is built from 15 residues. CDR3 region: CASSSEGDRFHEQYF. As DNA, the CDR3 is TGTGCCAGCAGCTCCGAGGGGGACAGGTTCCACGAGCAGTACTTC.

The chain combines TRBV3-1 with TRBJ2-7, with a weak D call TRBD1 (6 bases). Per the germline V gene, CDR1 is LGHDT and CDR2 is YNNKEL (reference sequence). The CDR3 sequence is 14 residues long. The germline V and J ends were trimmed by 6 bases and 3 bases, with 15 bases remaining between them. The CDR3 spells CASSSQGHGYEQYF. The CDR3 DNA sequence: TGTGCCAGCAGTTCACAGGGTCATGGCTACGAGCAGTACTTC.

The rearrangement uses TRBV11-2 and TRBJ2-2; D not certain. V shed 5 bases and J shed 1 base, with 8 bases lying between them. CDR3 length equals 14 residues. The germline CDR1 and CDR2 sequences are SGHAT and FQNNGV. This CDR3 reads CASSPPLNTGELFF. In DNA form, the CDR3 reads TGTGCCAGCAGCCCACCCTTGAACACCGGGGAGCTGTTTTTT. Full variable domain (outside the CDR3, taken from reference TRBV11-2 and TRBJ2-2): EAGVAQSPRYKIIEKRQSVAFWCNPISGHATLYWYQQILGQGPKLLIQFQNNGVVDDSQLPKDRFSAERLKGVDSTLKIQPAKLEDSAVYLCASSPPLNTGELFFGEGSRLTVL.

This sequence joins TRBV7-2 and TRBJ1-5, with TRBD1 as a possible D gene (5 bases). The germline V gene has CDR1 SGHTA and CDR2 FQGNSA. CDR3 size: 14 residues. The V end lost 4 bases, the J end lost 6 bases, and 13 bases lay between the germline ends. This CDR3 reads CASSSRDGGQPQHF. CDR3 bases: TGTGCCAGCAGCTCGCGAGACGGGGGTCAGCCCCAGCATTTT.

The chain couples TRBV24-1 to TRBJ1-2, with 8 bases matching TRBD1. Trimming removed 0 bases from V and 8 bases from J; junction bases left unmatched: 4. This CDR3 has 14 residues. CDR1 and CDR2 from the germline V gene are KGHDR and SFDVKD. The CDR3 reads CATSDLRRGLGYTF. CDR3 nucleotides: TGTGCCACCAGTGATTTGCGCAGGGGGCTAGGCTACACCTTC.

CDR3 protein: CASSSGLITGELFF. The CDR3 DNA reads TGTGCCAGCAGTTCGGGACTAATCACCGGGGAGCTGTTTTTT. This chain links TRBV12-3 or TRBV12-4 with TRBJ2-2, with TRBD2 identical over 7 bases. Unmatched junction bases numbered 3, after V lost 4 bases and J lost 4 bases. This CDR3 has 14 residues.

This clonotype was picked up a small number of times. This sequence joins TRBV6-5 and TRBJ2-2; D is unclear. V was trimmed by 4 bases and J by 0 bases, leaving 3 bases between them. The CDR3 consists of 13 residues. CDR1 is MNHEY and CDR2 is SVGAGI in the germline V gene. CDR3 nucleotide sequence: TGTGCCAGCAGTTTTTCGAACACCGGGGAGCTGTTTTTT. Translation gives CASSFSNTGELFF.

This clonotype was seen more than once but under ten times. V is TRBV7-9 and J is TRBJ2-1, with a possible D match to TRBD1 (5 bases). Germline CDR1 reads SEHNR; CDR2 reads FQNEAQ (reference sequence). The CDR3 sequence is 16 residues long. The V and J ends lost 4 bases and 4 bases respectively, with 17 bases between them. CDR3 sequence (DNA): TGTGCCAGCAGCTCTATTGACTGGGGCCCTTACAATGAGCAGTTCTTC. Its translation is CASSSIDWGPYNEQFF.

This clonotype was detected a few times. V and J are TRBV5-1 and TRBJ2-2, with D possibly called TRBD1 or TRBD2 (6 bases each). Germline V gene data show CDR1 as SGHRS and CDR2 as YFSETQ. V was trimmed by 4 bases and J by 8 bases, leaving 18 bases between them. This CDR3 region has 15 residues. In DNA form, the CDR3 reads TGCGCCAGCAGCCGGGGGCAACCTCGCACGGGGGAGCTGTTTTTT. Protein product: CASSRGQPRTGELFF. The full variable domain, its missing parts supplied by reference TRBV5-1 and TRBJ2-2, is KAGVTQTPRYLIKTRGQQVTLSCSPISGHRSVSWYQQTPGQGLQFLFEYFSETQRNKGNFPGRFSGRQFSNSRSEMNVSTLELGDSALYLCASSRGQPRTGELFFGEGSRLTVL.

This clonotype showed up just a few times. The chain joins TRBV4-2 to TRBJ2-1, with a weak D call TRBD1 (6 bases). This CDR3 has 14 residues. Germline loops: CDR1 LGHNA, CDR2 YNFKEQ. V shed 4 bases and J shed 7 bases, with 14 bases lying between them. The CDR3 is CASSPQGTGNEQFF. The CDR3 bases are TGTGCCAGCAGCCCCCAGGGAACAGGGAATGAGCAGTTCTTC.

The chain has TRBV3-1 and TRBJ2-1; D is unresolved. Germline V gives CDR1 LGHDT, CDR2 YNNKEL (reference sequence). The germline V and J ends were trimmed by 1 base and 7 bases, with 5 bases remaining between them. The CDR3 is made up of 12 amino acids. The CDR3 DNA reads as TGTGCCAGCAGCCAAGTACTTAATGAGCAGTTCTTC. It translates to CASSQVLNEQFF.